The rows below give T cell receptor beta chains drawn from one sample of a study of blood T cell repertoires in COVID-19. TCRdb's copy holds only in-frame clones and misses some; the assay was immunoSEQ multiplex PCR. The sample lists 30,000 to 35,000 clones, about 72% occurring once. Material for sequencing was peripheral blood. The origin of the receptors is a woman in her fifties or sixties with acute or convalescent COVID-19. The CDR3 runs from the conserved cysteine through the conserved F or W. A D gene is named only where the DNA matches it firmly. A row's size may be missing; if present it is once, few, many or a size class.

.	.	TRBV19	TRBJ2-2	TGTGCCAGTAGTACCCCCGCGGTCGCCCACGGGGAGCTGTTTTTT	CASSTPAVAHGELFF
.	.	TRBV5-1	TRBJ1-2	TGCGCCAGCAGCTTGGACAGGAGCTATGGCTACACCTTC	CASSLDRSYGYTF
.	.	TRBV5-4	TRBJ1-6	TGTGCCAGCAGCTTGCAGGGAAGGATAGATAATTCACCCCTCCACTTT	CASSLQGRIDNSPLHF
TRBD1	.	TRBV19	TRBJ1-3	TGTGCCAGTGATCCGAGCGGGACAGGGCCTGGAAACACCATATATTTT	CASDPSGTGPGNTIYF
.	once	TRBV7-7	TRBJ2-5	TGTGCCAGCAGCCTCGGACAGAAAGAGACCCAGTACTTC	CASSLGQKETQYF
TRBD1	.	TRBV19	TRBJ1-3	TGTGCCAGTACCCCTGGGACAGGATTTGCTCACACCATATATTTT	CASTPGTGFAHTIYF
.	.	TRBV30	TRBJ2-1	TGTGCCTGGAGTGCCCTCAATGAGCAGTTCTTC	CAWSALNEQFF
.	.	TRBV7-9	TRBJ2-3	TGTGCCAGCAGCTTAGATTCTAGCGCCACAGATACGCAGTATTTT	CASSLDSSATDTQYF
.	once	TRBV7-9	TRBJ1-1	TGTGCCAGCAGCTTAGCGCCCTTCTATTCTTCGGAAGCTTTCTTT	CASSLAPFYSSEAFF
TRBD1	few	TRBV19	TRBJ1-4	TGTGCCAGTAGCCCTACGGGACAGCTAAATGAAAAACTGTTTTTT	CASSPTGQLNEKLFF
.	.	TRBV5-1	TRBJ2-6	TGCGCCAGCAGCTTGGTGGGGACAAACTCTGGGGCCAACGTCCTGACTTTC	CASSLVGTNSGANVLTF
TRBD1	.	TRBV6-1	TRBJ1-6	TGTGCCAGCAGTGAACCAGGTAGGGGGCTACGGAATTCACCCCTCCACTTT	CASSEPGRGLRNSPLHF
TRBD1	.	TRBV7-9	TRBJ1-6	TGTGCCAGCAGCTCCCGGACAGGGATCTCACCCCTCCACTTT	CASSSRTGISPLHF
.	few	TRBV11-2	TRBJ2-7	TGTGCCAGCAGCCCCCGAGCCACGCAGTACTTC	CASSPRATQYF
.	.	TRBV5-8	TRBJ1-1	TGTGCCAGCAGCCTATGGGAGGGACGGGGGGGCACTGAAGCTTTCTTT	CASSLWEGRGGTEAFF
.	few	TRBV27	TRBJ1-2	TGTGCCAGCAGTTCCTGGGGCAGGGGCGGCTATGGCTACACCTTC	CASSSWGRGGYGYTF
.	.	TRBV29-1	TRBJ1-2	TGCAGCGTTGAAAGGCTAGGGAGCTATGGCTACACCTTC	CSVERLGSYGYTF
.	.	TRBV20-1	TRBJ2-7	TGCAGTGCTAGTACGGGGACTGCCTACGAGCAGTACTTC	CSASTGTAYEQYF
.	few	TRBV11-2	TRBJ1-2	TGTGCCAGCAGCTTAGGTGCAGTCTATGGCTACACCTTC	CASSLGAVYGYTF
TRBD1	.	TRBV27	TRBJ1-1	TGTGCCAGCAGCCCAATGGGACAGTCCAACACTGAAGCTTTCTTT	CASSPMGQSNTEAFF
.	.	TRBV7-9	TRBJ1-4	TGTGCCAGCAGCTCACAGGGAGGGGGAGAAAAACTGTTTTTT	CASSSQGGGEKLFF
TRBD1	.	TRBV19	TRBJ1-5	TGTGCCAGTAGTTTAAGGACAGGGCAGGAACAGCCCCAGCATTTT	CASSLRTGQEQPQHF
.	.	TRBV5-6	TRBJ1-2	TGTGCCAGCAGCTTGGTAGTCAGGGGCTATGGCTACACCTTC	CASSLVVRGYGYTF
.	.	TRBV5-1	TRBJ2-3	TGCGCCAGCAGCGTGGGTTATGGGGGCCAATCAGATACGCAGTATTTT	CASSVGYGGQSDTQYF
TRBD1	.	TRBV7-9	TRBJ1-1	TGTGCCAGCAGCCTAGCCCCAGGGGGAGCTTTCTTT	CASSLAPGGAFF
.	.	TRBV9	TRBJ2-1	TGTGCCAGCCAACAGGAGGAGGGGGCTGGTGAGCAGTTCTTC	CASQQEEGAGEQFF
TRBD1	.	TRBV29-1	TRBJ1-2	TGCAGCGTTGAAGATTTAGGGACAGGGGGTAACTATGGCTACACCTTC	CSVEDLGTGGNYGYTF
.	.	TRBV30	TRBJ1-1	TGTGCCTGGAGCGGAGGGCATGAAGCTTTCTTT	CAWSGGHEAFF
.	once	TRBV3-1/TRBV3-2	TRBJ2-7	TGTGCCAGCAGCCAAGGCAGGGGAAGGTACGAGCAGTACTTC	CASSQGRGRYEQYF
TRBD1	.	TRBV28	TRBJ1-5	TGTGCCAGCAGTCCCGAGACAGGGCTCAATCAGCCCCAGCATTTT	CASSPETGLNQPQHF
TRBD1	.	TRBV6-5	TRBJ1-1	TGTGCCAGCAAAGACAGGGGTGAAAGTAGCACTGAAGCTTTCTTT	CASKDRGESSTEAFF
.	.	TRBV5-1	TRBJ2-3	TGCGCCAGCAGCTCCGAACGGGGGACCAGCACAGATACGCAGTATTTT	CASSSERGTSTDTQYF
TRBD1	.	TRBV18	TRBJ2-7	TGTGCCAGCTCACTCTCGACAGGGGCCTACGAGCAGTACTTC	CASSLSTGAYEQYF
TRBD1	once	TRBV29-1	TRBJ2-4	TGCAGCGTAACCGGGACAGGGGGCGAACACATTCAGTACTTC	CSVTGTGGEHIQYF
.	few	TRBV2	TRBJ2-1	TGTGCCAGCAGTGAAGGGCAGTACAATGAGCAGTTCTTC	CASSEGQYNEQFF
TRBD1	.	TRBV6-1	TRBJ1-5	TGTGCCAGCAGTGATTCAACAGGGGTCCAGCCCCAGCATTTT	CASSDSTGVQPQHF
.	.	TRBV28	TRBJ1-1	TGTGCCAGCAGGGGGCTTTGGGTTTCCTCCCATTTGAACACTGAAGCTTTCTTT	CASRGLWVSSHLNTEAFF
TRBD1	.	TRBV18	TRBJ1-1	TGTGCCAGCTCACCGCAGGGACAGGGGACTCCGAACACTGAAGCTTTCTTT	CASSPQGQGTPNTEAFF
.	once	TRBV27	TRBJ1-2	TGTGCCAGCAGTTTATGGGGACAAGCTAACTATGGCTACACCTTC	CASSLWGQANYGYTF
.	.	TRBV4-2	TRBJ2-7	TGTGCCAGCAGCCAAGATTCGGAGGCGGCAGGCCCCTACGAGCAGTACTTC	CASSQDSEAAGPYEQYF